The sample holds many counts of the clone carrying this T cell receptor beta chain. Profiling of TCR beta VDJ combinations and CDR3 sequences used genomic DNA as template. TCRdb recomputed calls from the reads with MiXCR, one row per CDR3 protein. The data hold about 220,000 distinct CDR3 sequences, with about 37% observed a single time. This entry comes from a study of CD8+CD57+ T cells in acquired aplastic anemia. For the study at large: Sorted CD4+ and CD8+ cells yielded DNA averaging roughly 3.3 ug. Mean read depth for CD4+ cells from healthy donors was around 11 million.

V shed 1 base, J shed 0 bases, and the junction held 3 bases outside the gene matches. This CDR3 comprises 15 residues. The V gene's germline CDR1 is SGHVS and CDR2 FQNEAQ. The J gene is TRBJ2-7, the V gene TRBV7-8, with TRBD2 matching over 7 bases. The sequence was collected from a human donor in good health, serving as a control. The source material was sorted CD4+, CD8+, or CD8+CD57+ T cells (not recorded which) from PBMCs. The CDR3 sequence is CASSLVSGGSYEQYF. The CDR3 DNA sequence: TGTGCCAGCAGCTTAGTATCGGGGGGCTCCTACGAGCAGTACTTC.